This TCR beta chain was recovered during a study of post-analysis software for immune sequencing data. The wider study: Recorded subtypes: relapsing-remitting, secondary progressive, progressive-relapsing; some patients unannotated.

Unique molecular identifiers featured in each of the TCR beta cDNA libraries. TCRdb re-analysed the PCR reads in MiXCR, keeping a single row per CDR3 protein. The data hold 750,000 to 950,000 distinct CDR3 sequences, with roughly 50% observed a single time. General observations from the study: Multiple sclerosis patients showed significantly lower normalized Chao1 diversity than controls did. Higher frequency in patients than in controls was seen for about five TRBV segments, with TRBV5-6, TRBV5-1 and TRBV20-1 among them.

Turning to this clonotype: Its matching antigen is unknown.

Germline values: CDR1 SGHRS, CDR2 YFSETQ. The CDR3 runs 16 residues. The J gene is TRBJ2-5, the V gene TRBV5-1; 10 nucleotides agree with TRBD1. The J call could be wrong; TRBJ2-7 is a better fit for the DNA end. Sequencing was carried out using blood. The clonotype originates from a girl aged 10 to 17 with multiple sclerosis. The DNA for the CDR3 is TGCGCCAGCAGTCAAGACAGGGGGCTATCCTTTGGCGAGCAGTACTTC. It yields the protein CASSQDRGLSFGEQYF.